The source of this TCR beta chain is a study of shared clonotypes between healthy human individuals. Study-level information: A couple of female and three male donors aged 18 to 49 were enrolled.

Study-level points and caveats: The represented genetic and exposure-history diversity was limited by the small number of donors.

As to this clone: Antigen unknown.

CD45RO-negative cells were positively selected for CCR7, leaving out terminally differentiated effector memory CD45RA+ cells. Trimming shortened V by 3 bases and J by 5 bases, and 14 bases separated the two germline ends. Per germline, CDR1 MDHEN and CDR2 SYDVKM. This CDR3 region has 14 residues. A deep-level run was used for the assay. Per the original data handling: Filtering of immunoSEQ junctional sequences could not match full-length read filtering. Data came from immunoSEQ multiplex PCR; TCRdb stores just in-frame clones and leaves some out. From that table come the V and J calls and clone size; the DNA was used to work out D and trimming. The table shows about 2.2 million clones, with about 92% occurring only once.

Input material: naive CD8+ T cells from PBMCs. The receptor was isolated from a man younger than 30 in good health. Some clones in this sample may be carry-over from other donors' samples. The gene calls are TRBV28 and TRBJ2-7, with D perhaps TRBD1 or TRBD2 (7 bases each). The CDR3: CASSLVRGRDEQYF. The CDR3 nucleotides are TGTGCCAGCAGTTTGGTCAGGGGGAGGGACGAGCAGTACTTC.